Listed here are 19 T cell receptor beta chains from one sample, sequenced in a study of T cell responses to AZD1222 COVID-19 vaccine. Clones were read by immunoSEQ multiplex PCR, and TCRdb kept only the in-frame ones, dropping some. The table includes about 110,000 clones, 85% to 90% detected once. The material sequenced was peripheral blood, taken 28 days after the second AZD1222 dose. These receptors all stem from an adult who received the AZD1222 COVID-19 vaccine.

The chain links TRBV5-1 to TRBJ2-3; D is tentatively TRBD1 or TRBD2 (5 bases each). The germline V and J ends were trimmed by 4 bases and 8 bases, with 17 bases remaining between them. CDR1 is SGHRS, CDR2 YFSETQ, per germline. The CDR3 runs 14 residues. The CDR3 nucleotides read TGCGCCAGCAGCCCGGGGACCGAGTCCGGTACGCAGTATTTT. Translating it yields CASSPGTESGTQYF.

The chain is built from TRBV6-5 and TRBJ1-3; no reliable D call. Looked up from germline, CDR1 is MNHEY and CDR2 is SVGAGI. Trimming shortened V by 7 bases and J by 4 bases, and 17 bases separated the two germline ends. The CDR3 is 15 residues long. The CDR3 protein is CASTPFAAGGNTIYF. CDR3 nucleotides: TGTGCCAGCACTCCCTTTGCGGCAGGAGGAAACACCATATATTTT.

The chain is built from TRBV10-3 and TRBJ1-1, with a weak D call TRBD1 (6 bases). The CDR3 is 15 amino acids. Trimming removed 6 bases from V and 4 bases from J, with 18 bases in between. The germline gives CDR1 ENHRY, CDR2 SYGVKD. The CDR3 coding sequence is TGTGCCATCAGAGAACAGGGTAGGGTAGGCACTGAAGCTTTCTTT. Translating it yields CAIREQGRVGTEAFF.

V is TRBV5-1 and J is TRBJ1-5; TRBD1 is a possible D gene (6 bases). Germline lookup yields CDR1 SGHRS and CDR2 YFSETQ. The CDR3 is 15 amino acids. V was clipped by 5 bases and J by 5 bases, with 17 bases between them. CDR3 sequence (DNA): TGCGCCAGCAGACCAGAGGGGGGGCTTGATCAGCCCCAGCATTTT. Translation gives CASRPEGGLDQPQHF.

The chain couples TRBV5-1 to TRBJ2-7; tentative D call: TRBD2 (5 bases). This CDR3 spans 15 amino acids. With 0 bases removed from V and 2 bases from J, the gap between germline ends came to 12 bases. Germline CDR1 is SGHRS and CDR2 is YFSETQ. The CDR3 region is CASSLVSAGAYEQYF. Here the CDR3 DNA reads TGCGCCAGCAGCTTGGTAAGTGCCGGGGCCTACGAGCAGTACTTC.

The chain recombines TRBV19 with TRBJ2-5; D is undetermined. The germline V and J ends were trimmed by 3 bases and 6 bases, with 11 bases remaining between them. The CDR3 runs to 13 residues. The germline CDR1 and CDR2 sequences are LNHDA and SQIVND (reference sequence). The CDR3 is CASSIGLGKTQYF. The CDR3 region has the DNA TGTGCCAGTAGTATCGGGCTGGGAAAGACCCAGTACTTC.

The rearrangement uses TRBV3-1 (or the pseudogene TRBV3-2) and TRBJ2-7; 8 bases agree with TRBD2. This CDR3 is built from 16 residues. Germline V gives CDR1 LGHDT, CDR2 YNNKEL (reference sequence). V gave up 1 base and J gave up 4 bases; unmatched junction bases: 9. CDR3 loop: CASSQGSSGGSYEQYF. The CDR3 bases are TGTGCCAGCAGCCAAGGGTCGAGCGGGGGAAGTTACGAGCAGTACTTC.

This sequence joins TRBV9 and TRBJ1-5; maybe TRBD1 (5 bases). V dropped 3 bases and J dropped 3 bases, with 13 bases sitting between them. CDR3 length: 15 residues. Germline lookup yields CDR1 SGDLS and CDR2 YYNGEE. The CDR3 DNA is TGTGCCAGCAGCGGGGGAGGGACGGACAATCAGCCCCAGCATTTT. It translates to CASSGGGTDNQPQHF.

The rearrangement links TRBV5-1 to TRBJ1-4, with TRBD1 matching 8 bases. This CDR3 has 16 amino acids. From germline, CDR1 is SGHRS and CDR2 YFSETQ. The ends lost 4 bases at V and 0 bases at J; junction bases unmatched: 5. DNA of the CDR3: TGCGCCAGCAGCCCGGGACAGGTAGCAACTAATGAAAAACTGTTTTTT. Translating gives CASSPGQVATNEKLFF.

This clone was counted between two and nine times. The rearrangement uses TRBV4-1 and TRBJ1-2, with a tentative D call TRBD1 (5 bases). The CDR3 totals 15 residues. The germline CDR1 and CDR2 sequences are MGHRA and YSYEKL. Trimming pared 3 bases from V and 4 bases from J, leaving 15 bases between. CDR3 protein: CASSQNGGSPYGYTF. Here the CDR3 DNA reads TGCGCCAGCAGCCAGAACGGGGGGTCGCCCTATGGCTACACCTTC.

The chain uses TRBV28 and TRBJ2-1; 10 bases line up with TRBD2. Per the germline V gene, CDR1 is MDHEN and CDR2 is SYDVKM. This CDR3 has 16 amino acids. V lost 4 bases, J lost 1 base, and 4 bases stayed unmatched. CDR3 in amino acids: CASSSPGLASYNEQFF. CDR3 bases: TGTGCCAGCAGTTCGCCGGGACTAGCGTCCTACAATGAGCAGTTCTTC.

This chain links TRBV29-1 with TRBJ1-6; D gene ambiguous. V gave up 5 bases and J gave up 9 bases, with 14 bases separating them. The germline CDR1 and CDR2 sequences are SQVTM and ANQGSEA. The CDR3 consists of 13 residues. The CDR3 coding sequence is TGCAGCGTTCTAGTAACAGAAGGTTCACCCCTCCACTTT. Translating it yields CSVLVTEGSPLHF.

This clone was seen only a few times. This chain's CDR3 is CASRGQGWFRDTEAFF. CDR3 nucleotides: TGTGCCAGCCGCGGACAGGGCTGGTTTCGAGACACTGAAGCTTTCTTT. The rearrangement uses TRBV28 and TRBJ1-1; TRBD1 aligns across 8 bases. The CDR3 is made up of 16 amino acids. With 8 bases clipped from V and 3 bases from J, the junction kept 14 bases outside the gene matches. CDR1 is MDHEN, CDR2 SYDVKM, per germline.

V is TRBV27 and J is TRBJ1-1, with a possible D match to TRBD1 (5 bases). Trimming left V 4 bases short and J 3 bases short, with 12 bases between. The CDR3 runs to 14 residues. The germline CDR1 and CDR2 sequences are MNHEY and SMNVEV (reference sequence). The CDR3 here is CASSSRPGDTEAFF. Here the CDR3 DNA reads TGTGCCAGCAGTTCGAGGCCGGGGGACACTGAAGCTTTCTTT.

The J gene is TRBJ2-2, the V gene TRBV5-1; D may be TRBD2 (5 bases). CDR3 length: 15 amino acids. CDR1 and CDR2 from the germline V gene are SGHRS and YFSETQ. Trimming cost V 4 bases and J 3 bases, with 13 bases left between them. CDR3: CASSHGIEYTGELFF. CDR3 DNA sequence: TGCGCCAGCAGCCACGGGATCGAGTACACCGGGGAGCTGTTTTTT.

This clone has more than one count but fewer than ten. The V gene is TRBV25-1, the J gene TRBJ2-2; 8 nucleotides match TRBD1. The germline V gene has CDR1 MGHDK and CDR2 SYGVNS. With 2 bases clipped from V and 5 bases from J, the junction kept 4 bases outside the gene matches. This CDR3 spans 15 amino acids. The CDR3 here is CASSEAQGETGELFF. The CDR3 DNA is TGTGCCAGCAGTGAAGCACAGGGGGAAACCGGGGAGCTGTTTTTT.

The V call is TRBV5-1, the J call TRBJ1-5, with D possibly TRBD1 on 5 matching bases. Trimming took off 0 bases at V and 6 bases at J, with 7 bases between the two ends. The CDR3 is 13 residues long. Germline V gene data show CDR1 as SGHRS and CDR2 as YFSETQ. CDR3 protein: CASSLVGGQPQHF. CDR3 sequence (DNA): TGCGCCAGCAGCTTGGTTGGGGGTCAGCCCCAGCATTTT.

J is TRBJ2-3 and V is TRBV5-1; 8 bases are shared with TRBD2. Germline V CDR1 and CDR2: SGHRS, YFSETQ. J was trimmed by 3 bases and V by 1 base; bases with no gene match: 4. CDR3 length: 15 residues. The CDR3 spells CASSLRTGGTDTQYF. CDR3 DNA sequence: TGCGCCAGCAGCTTGAGGACGGGGGGGACAGATACGCAGTATTTT.

This sequence joins TRBV29-1 and TRBJ2-1; 9 bases are a match to TRBD2. Germline-derived CDR1 and CDR2 are SQVTM and ANQGSEA. V shed 7 bases and J 5 bases; nucleotides not matched to a gene: 6. The CDR3 runs to 13 residues. The CDR3 sequence: CSGGKRGDNEQFF. In DNA form, the CDR3 reads TGCAGCGGAGGTAAGCGGGGGGACAATGAGCAGTTCTTC.